The 30 T cell receptor beta chains reported below all come from one sample, sequenced in a study of post-analysis software for immune sequencing data (dated by TCRdb to between 2014 and 2017). The method was PCR. Sequencing was carried out with an Illumina HiSeq 2500. To reduce PCR and sequencing biases, unique molecular identifiers were built into the TCR beta cDNA libraries. The raw public reads went through TCRdb reprocessing: fastp at Q25, MiXCR clone calling, in-frame beta chains kept. Each entry merges the rows of one CDR3 protein and shows their most common DNA and genes. This sample comprises 650,000 to 900,000 distinct CDR3 sequences, just over 45% of them detected only once. Approximately 5% of the sample rests with the top ten. The research as a whole found: A handful of TRBV segments, including TRBV5-6, TRBV5-1 and TRBV20-1, were significantly more frequent in patients than controls.

For these TCRs, the target antigens are not known. Sequenced sample: blood. Receptors originate from a girl under 18 with multiple sclerosis.

In regard to this clonotype: One end of the junction is discordant with germline, which a read error may explain. The chain recombines TRBV12-3 or TRBV12-4 with TRBJ2-3, with 10 bases matching TRBD2. The CDR3 is 14 residues long. The CDR3 region is CASRLAGRTDTEYF. Written as DNA, the CDR3 is TGTGCCAGCAGACTAGCGGGGAGAACAGATACGGAGTATTTT.

The genes are TRBV4-3 and TRBJ2-5; 9 nucleotides line up with TRBD1. The CDR3 spans 16 residues. V lost 0 bases to trimming and J lost 4 bases; unmatched junction nucleotides: 6. Germline V gene data show CDR1 as LGHNA and CDR2 as YSLEER. CDR3 sequence (DNA): TGCGCCAGCAGCCAAGATTTGGGACAGGGAGGAGAGACCCAGTACTTC. Translation gives CASSQDLGQGGETQYF.

The V call is TRBV24-1, the J call TRBJ1-2, with D possibly TRBD1 on 6 matching bases. Trimming shortened V by 1 base and J by 6 bases, and 11 bases separated the two germline ends. Per germline, CDR1 KGHDR and CDR2 SFDVKD. This CDR3 has 14 amino acids. The CDR3 reads CATSDFTRGNGYTF. Written as DNA, the CDR3 is TGTGCCACCAGTGATTTTACCAGGGGAAATGGCTACACCTTC.

On this clonotype itself: Its ends do not fully match the called genes, so a read error is possible. The chain is built from TRBV7-9 and TRBJ2-1; tentatively, D is TRBD1 or TRBD2 (5 bases each). The CDR3 spans 14 residues. CDR1 SEHNR and CDR2 FQNEAQ come from the germline V gene (reference sequence). CDR3 sequence: CASSFREYSDEQFF. CDR3 DNA sequence: TGTGCTAGCAGCTTCAGGGAGTATTCGGATGAGCAGTTCTTC.

This clonotype was counted only a few times. The chain carries TRBV29-1 and TRBJ2-5; 9 nucleotides line up with TRBD1. Unmatched junction bases numbered 1, after V lost 3 bases and J lost 5 bases. The CDR3 is 12 amino acids. In germline, CDR1 is SQVTM, CDR2 ANQGSEA. CDR3 amino acids: CSVDGQGETQYF. The CDR3 bases are TGCAGCGTTGACGGACAGGGGGAGACCCAGTACTTC.

This clonotype appeared a few times. The chain joins TRBV6-1 to TRBJ2-5, with 11 bases aligning to TRBD2. The J call may be faulty, since TRBJ2-7 better matches the DNA end. The CDR3 consists of 15 residues. In germline, CDR1 is MNHNS, CDR2 SASEGT. The CDR3 spells CASSSLAGDIYEQYF. The CDR3 nucleotides are TGTGCCAGCAGTTCACTAGCGGGAGACATCTACGAGCAGTACTTC.

A few counts support this clonotype. J is TRBJ2-1 and V is TRBV24-1; no firm D call. CDR1 KGHDR and CDR2 SFDVKD come from the germline V gene. The V end lost 6 bases, the J end lost 9 bases, and 8 bases lay between the germline ends. The CDR3 spans 11 residues. The CDR3 coding sequence is TGTGCCACCAGTCTGGTAGGTGAGCAGTTCTTC. Its translation is CATSLVGEQFF.

Turning to this clonotype: This sequence may be a read error, since a much larger clone differs from it by one base. This chain links TRBV25-1 with TRBJ2-4, with D unresolved. Matching the DNA end better, TRBJ2-7 makes the J call doubtful. The V gene's germline CDR1 is MGHDK and CDR2 SYGVNS. This CDR3 comprises 12 residues. The CDR3 coding sequence is TGTGCCAGCAGTGAGGTGAGCTGCGAGCAGTACTTC. It encodes CASSEVSCEQYF.

In its sample, this clonotype was seen a few times. The rearrangement uses TRBV6-5 and TRBJ2-5; D could derive from TRBD1 or TRBD2 (6 bases each). With the DNA end fitting TRBJ2-7 better, the J assignment may be wrong. CDR3 length equals 16 residues. The germline V gene has CDR1 MNHEY and CDR2 SVGAGI. The CDR3 protein is CASSYLRGVTPHEQYF. CDR3 in DNA: TGTGCCAGCAGTTACCTGAGGGGGGTCACCCCCCACGAGCAGTACTTC.

This clonotype was recorded only once. The rearrangement links TRBV6-1 to TRBJ1-2; 11 bases agree with TRBD1. The CDR3 covers 14 residues. The germline CDR1 and CDR2 sequences are MNHNS and SASEGT. V lost 8 bases, J lost 4 bases, and 6 bases stayed unmatched. In DNA, the CDR3 is TGTGCCAGCGGGGACAGGGGGTCCTTCTATGGCTACACCTTC. As protein: CASGDRGSFYGYTF.

This chain links TRBV5-1 with TRBJ2-3; D possibly corresponds to TRBD1 (5 bases). There are 14 residues in the CDR3. Between the trimmed V and J ends, which lost 1 base and 5 bases, there was a span of 11 bases. CDR1 and CDR2 from the germline V gene are SGHRS and YFSETQ. This chain's CDR3 is CASSLQGPEDTQYF. CDR3 sequence (DNA): TGCGCCAGCAGCTTGCAGGGCCCAGAAGATACGCAGTATTTT.

This clonotype was seen a few times. The CDR3 bases are TGTGCCAGCAGCGTAGGCGCCGAGCAGTACTTC. As protein: CASSVGAEQYF. The gene calls are TRBV9 and TRBJ2-7; D unclear. Germline CDR1 is SGDLS and CDR2 is YYNGEE. This CDR3 contains 11 residues. V was shortened by 0 bases and J by 6 bases, with 4 bases between the two germline ends.

The CDR3 loop is CASSHSTGGAQETQYF. CDR3 bases: TGTGCCAGCAGCCACAGCACCGGGGGGGCCCAAGAGACCCAGTACTTC. This chain links TRBV4-2 with TRBJ2-5; TRBD2 aligns across 8 bases. Per the germline V gene, CDR1 is LGHNA and CDR2 is YNFKEQ. V lost 3 bases and J lost 1; bases outside the gene matches: 7. The CDR3 length is 16 residues.

This clonotype was counted a few times. The genes are TRBV28 and TRBJ2-5; 9 nucleotides line up with TRBD1. V lost 2 bases to trimming and J lost 4 bases; unmatched junction nucleotides: 5. Germline CDR1 is MDHEN and CDR2 is SYDVKM. This CDR3 spans 15 amino acids. CDR3: CASSLPGTGSETQYF. The CDR3 DNA sequence: TGTGCCAGCAGTTTACCCGGGACAGGGTCAGAGACCCAGTACTTC. The variable domain in full, completed from reference TRBV28 and TRBJ2-5, reads DVKVTQSSRYLVKRTGEKVFLECVQDMDHENMFWYRQDPGLGLRLIYFSYDVKMKEKGDIPEGYSVSREKKERFSLILESASTNQTSMYLCASSLPGTGSETQYFGPGTRLLVL.

There are many counts of this clonotype. The chain uses TRBV28 and TRBJ2-5; 7 bases match TRBD2. Germline V gene lookup returns CDR1 MDHEN and CDR2 SYDVKM. CDR3 length: 13 amino acids. With 8 bases clipped from V and 5 bases from J, the junction kept 8 bases outside the gene matches. DNA of the CDR3: TGTGCCAGCGGGGAACTAGCGAGGGAGACCCAGTACTTC. Translating gives CASGELARETQYF.

V and J are TRBV29-1 and TRBJ1-1; D gene ambiguous. The length of the CDR3 is 12 residues. V was trimmed by 4 bases and J by 6 bases, leaving 12 bases between them. The V gene's germline CDR1 is SQVTM and CDR2 ANQGSEA. The CDR3 nucleotides are TGCAGCGTTGTCGGTCACGGCGCTGAAGCTTTCTTT. As protein: CSVVGHGAEAFF.

The V and J genes are TRBV12-3 or TRBV12-4 and TRBJ2-3; 12 bases fit TRBD2. This CDR3 is 17 amino acids long. V was clipped by 1 base and J by 3 bases; unmatched bases: 5. For the CDR3, the DNA is TGTGCCAGCAGTTTAGATCAGACTAGCGGGAGAACAGATACGCAGTATTTT. The encoded protein is CASSLDQTSGRTDTQYF.

This chain joins TRBV5-1 and TRBJ2-1; 11 bases fit TRBD1. The length of the CDR3 is 15 residues. CDR1 SGHRS and CDR2 YFSETQ come from the germline V gene. Trimming cost V 3 bases and J 7 bases; bases outside gene matches: 6. The CDR3 here is CASSSGTGGWNEQFF. Written as DNA, the CDR3 is TGCGCCAGCAGCTCGGGGACAGGGGGTTGGAATGAGCAGTTCTTC.

This chain connects TRBV20-1 to TRBJ1-2; D uncertain. The CDR3 runs 14 residues. V lost 3 bases to trimming and J lost 1 base, with 12 bases between them. CDR1 is DFQATT and CDR2 is SNEGSKA in the germline V gene (reference sequence). The CDR3 coding sequence is TGCAGTGCTAGTTCGGCAGTGAGTAACTATGGCTACACCTTC. This encodes CSASSAVSNYGYTF.

The genes are TRBV5-1 and TRBJ2-1; 9 nucleotides align to TRBD1. The CDR3 covers 17 residues. Trimming removed 3 bases from V and 6 bases from J; junction bases left unmatched: 13. Looked up from germline, CDR1 is SGHRS and CDR2 is YFSETQ. The CDR3 here is CASSWGWPGQGPNEQFF. Written as DNA, the CDR3 is TGCGCCAGCAGCTGGGGTTGGCCGGGACAGGGACCCAATGAGCAGTTCTTC.

This clonotype was observed a few times. The chain has TRBV5-5 and TRBJ1-6; weak D call: TRBD1 (5 bases). The germline CDR1 and CDR2 sequences are SGHKS and YYEKEE (reference sequence). V was pared by 3 bases and J by 7 bases, with 14 bases between. The CDR3 length is 15 residues. The CDR3 bases are TGTGCCAGCAGCTCCCACTCGGGGGGGAATTCACCCCTCCACTTT. Encoded protein: CASSSHSGGNSPLHF.

About this clonotype: Just one base apart from a much larger clone, this may be a read error. The rearrangement uses TRBV4-2 and TRBJ2-7; D is undetermined. The germline gives CDR1 LGHNA, CDR2 YNFKEQ. This CDR3 contains 13 residues. The germline V and J ends were trimmed by 0 bases and 7 bases, with 10 bases remaining between them. CDR3 DNA sequence: TGTGCCAGCAGCCAAGATGGGTACAATGAGCAGTACTTC. Protein: CASSQDGYNEQYF.

J is TRBJ2-7 and V is TRBV20-1; D is unclear. Looked up from germline, CDR1 is DFQATT and CDR2 is SNEGSKA (reference sequence). The CDR3 sequence is 12 residues long. Trimming took off 6 bases at V and 2 bases at J, with 11 bases between the two ends. In DNA, the CDR3 is TGCAGTGCCCAGGACCGCGCCTACGAGCAGTACTTC. This gives the protein CSAQDRAYEQYF.

This clonotype has more than one count but fewer than ten. This chain links TRBV30 with TRBJ2-7, with a weak D call TRBD2 (5 bases). Germline V lookup: CDR1 GTSNPN, CDR2 SVGIG (reference sequence). There are 13 residues in the CDR3. Trimming removed 0 bases from V and 9 bases from J, with 15 bases in between. CDR3 region: CAWSVQDRGGQYF. CDR3 DNA: TGTGCCTGGAGTGTACAAGATCGGGGTGGGCAGTACTTC.

The gene calls are TRBV15 and TRBJ1-5, with TRBD1 identical over 10 bases. CDR1 and CDR2 (germline): LNHNV, YYDKDF (reference sequence). With 5 bases clipped from V and 6 bases from J, the junction kept 4 bases outside the gene matches. The CDR3 contains 14 residues. The CDR3 here is CATSRDRGFQPQHF. The CDR3 DNA is TGTGCCACCAGCCGGGACAGGGGCTTTCAGCCCCAGCATTTT.

V usage is TRBV2 and J usage is TRBJ2-5; D is unclear. There are 12 residues in the CDR3. The V and J ends lost 3 bases and 5 bases respectively, with 7 bases between them. Germline V gene lookup returns CDR1 SNHLY and CDR2 FYNNEI. The CDR3, as DNA: TGTGCCAGCAGTGACCAGGCGGAGACCCAGTACTTC. This codes for CASSDQAETQYF.

The chain joins TRBV18 to TRBJ1-1, with D unclear. From germline, CDR1 is KGHSH and CDR2 LQKENI. The CDR3 loop spans 13 amino acids. V gave up 4 bases and J gave up 6 bases, with 12 bases separating them. CDR3: CASSRGGNAEAFF. The CDR3 coding sequence is TGTGCCAGCTCACGGGGAGGTAACGCTGAAGCTTTCTTT.

The J gene is TRBJ2-7, the V gene TRBV4-3; 9 nucleotides match TRBD2. Germline loops: CDR1 LGHNA, CDR2 YSLEER. Germline trimming cut 1 base from V and 3 bases from J; bases unmatched to any gene: 7. This CDR3 is built from 16 residues. CDR3 region: CASSQGGRTSVYEQYF. CDR3 sequence (DNA): TGCGCCAGCAGCCAAGGGGGGAGGACTAGCGTCTACGAGCAGTACTTC.

This clonotype was detected ten times or more. The gene calls are TRBV6-6 and TRBJ2-7, with D hard to call. Per germline, CDR1 MNHNY and CDR2 SVGAGI (reference sequence). The CDR3 is 11 amino acids. Trimming left V 8 bases short and J 1 base short, with 6 bases between. The CDR3 spells CASGQSYEQYF. The CDR3, as DNA: TGTGCCAGCGGGCAGTCCTACGAGCAGTACTTC.

The rearrangement joins TRBV6-2 or TRBV6-3 to TRBJ1-2, with D perhaps TRBD1 (5 bases). The CDR3 has 15 residues. The germline V and J ends were trimmed by 4 bases and 4 bases, with 16 bases remaining between them. Germline values: CDR1 MNHEY, CDR2 SVGEGT. CDR3 DNA: TGTGCCAGCAGTTTGAAAGGTCAGGGATCCTATGGCTACACCTTC. It is translated as CASSLKGQGSYGYTF.